This record covers a single T cell receptor beta chain. Its matching antigen is unknown. The record originates from a study of cytomegalovirus exposure and HLA in healthy donors. The PCR was carried out with 60 Vbeta primers and 13 Jbeta primers. Assay: immunoSEQ multiplex PCR; the TCRdb copy retains only in-frame clones and omits some. The table has about 150,000 clones, about 70% seen once; the top ten hold around 3%. Trimming pared 3 bases from V and 7 bases from J, leaving 8 bases between. Per germline, CDR1 SEHNR and CDR2 FQNEAQ (reference sequence). The CDR3 has 12 residues. Study observations and caveats: Fewer N-insertions (relative to the approximately 700-donor mean) were reportedly seen in an Asian-associated ancestry cluster in a later analysis. TCR beta V segments were, for the most part, productive about 87% or about 30% of the time in an earlier analysis.

Sequencing was done on a sample of PBMCs. The chain links TRBV7-9 to TRBJ2-3; D may be TRBD2 (6 bases). This TCR came from a male donor in good health and CMV-seronegative. CDR3 coding DNA: TGTGCCAGCAGCTTGGGACTTCATACGCAGTATTTT. Its translation is CASSLGLHTQYF.